This TCR beta chain was recovered during a study of beta chain features in type 1 diabetes. CDR3 length: 15 amino acids. Germline V gene data show CDR1 as SGHAT and CDR2 as FQNNGV. V lost 5 bases, J lost 0 bases, and 12 bases lay in between. General study results and limits: Highly expressing activated T cells could be over-counted with a cDNA template. Insertion counts at VDJ junctions were lower in type 1 diabetes patients, who also showed more deletions there.

This clone was observed a handful of times. Antigen: not known. It was via CD45RO/CCR7/CD25/CD127/CD95/CD27 that CD4+ naive, central memory, regulatory and stem cell-like memory cells were sorted. The authors reverse transcribed all of the isolated RNA, so sequencing captured expressed TCRB transcripts. Assay used: immunoSEQ multiplex PCR; TCRdb lists only in-frame clones, some missing. This sample has about 340,000 clones; roughly 8% occur once, and the top ten carry 0.44%. The sequence came from a woman younger than 30 in good health. This rearrangement joins TRBV11-2 to TRBJ2-3; D may be TRBD1 (5 bases). Sequencing was done on a sample of central memory CD4+ T cells from blood. The CDR3, as DNA: TGTGCCAGCAGCCGCGAGAGACAGAGCACAGATACGCAGTATTTT. It encodes CASSRERQSTDTQYF.